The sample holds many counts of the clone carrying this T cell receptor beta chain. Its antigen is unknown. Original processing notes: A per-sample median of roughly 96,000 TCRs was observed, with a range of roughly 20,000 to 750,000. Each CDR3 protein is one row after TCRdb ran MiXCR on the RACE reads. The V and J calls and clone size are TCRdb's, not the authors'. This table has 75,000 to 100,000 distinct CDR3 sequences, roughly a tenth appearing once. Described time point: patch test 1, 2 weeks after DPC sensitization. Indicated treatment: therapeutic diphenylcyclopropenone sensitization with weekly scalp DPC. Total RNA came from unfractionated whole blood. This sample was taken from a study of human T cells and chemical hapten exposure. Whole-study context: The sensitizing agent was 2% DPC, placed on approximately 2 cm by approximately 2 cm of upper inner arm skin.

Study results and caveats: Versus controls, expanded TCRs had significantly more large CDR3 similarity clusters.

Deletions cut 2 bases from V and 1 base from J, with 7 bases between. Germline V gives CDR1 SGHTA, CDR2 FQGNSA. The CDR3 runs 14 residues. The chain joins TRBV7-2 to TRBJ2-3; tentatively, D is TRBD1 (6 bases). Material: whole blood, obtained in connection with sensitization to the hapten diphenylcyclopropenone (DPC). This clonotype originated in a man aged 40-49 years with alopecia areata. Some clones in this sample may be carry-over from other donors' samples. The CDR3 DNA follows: TGTGCCAGCAGCTTAAGACAGGGCACAGATACGCAGTATTTT. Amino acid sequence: CASSLRQGTDTQYF.